This is a list of T cell receptor beta chains from one sample in a study of siplizumab effects on memory and regulatory T cells. Method: immunoSEQ multiplex PCR; TCRdb's copy keeps in-frame clones and lacks some. In the table there are approximately 110,000 clones, approximately 94% of which are singletons. The source material was CD4+ T cells sorted from blood. Receptors originate from a human donor in good health. Both conserved end residues are part of each CDR3. Each record gives: J gene, V gene, clone size, CDR3 length, D gene, CDR3 DNA, CDR3 protein. D genes are given only for firm matches. Some rows mark clone size as missing; the rest say once, few, many or name a class of expanded clone.

TRBJ1-1 | TRBV9 | - | 14 | TRBD1 | TGTGCCAGCACCCAGGGGGCATATGGCACTGAAGCTTTCTTT | CASTQGAYGTEAFF
TRBJ2-7 | TRBV10-3 | - | 18 | TRBD2 | TGTGCCATCAGTGAGTCGTCTAAAGCGGGGGGATCCTCCTACGAGCAGTACTTC | CAISESSKAGGSSYEQYF
TRBJ2-3 | TRBV7-2 | - | 14 | - | TGTGCCAGCAGCTACGGGGGCCTCGGGGATACGCAGTATTTT | CASSYGGLGDTQYF
TRBJ2-7 | TRBV5-1 | - | 14 | - | TGCGCCAGCAGCTTGGCTGGCGGGGACTACGAGCAGTACTTC | CASSLAGGDYEQYF
TRBJ2-1 | TRBV19 | - | 16 | TRBD2 | TGTGCCAGTAGTAAAAAGCGGGATGAAACCGTCAATGAGCAGTTCTTC | CASSKKRDETVNEQFF
TRBJ2-4 | TRBV9 | - | 15 | - | TGTGCCAGCAGCCCCATGGGGGATTCGACAAACATTCAGTACTTC | CASSPMGDSTNIQYF
TRBJ2-3 | TRBV10-2 | - | 12 | - | TGCGCCAGCAGGGTCCTCGCAGATACGCAGTATTTT | CASRVLADTQYF
TRBJ1-2 | TRBV11-3 | - | 13 | - | TGTGCCAGCAGCCTAGCCGGACTTGATGGCTACACCTTC | CASSLAGLDGYTF
TRBJ2-1 | TRBV9 | - | 14 | - | TGTGCCAGCAGCGTCGGGAGCTCCTACAATGAGCAGTTCTTC | CASSVGSSYNEQFF
TRBJ2-7 | TRBV28 | - | 14 | TRBD1 | TGTGCCAGCAGCTCTGATGGACAGGGGGGCGAGCAGTACTTC | CASSSDGQGGEQYF
TRBJ1-1 | TRBV10-3 | - | 13 | - | TGTGCCACGCGTCTCACACTGGACACTGAAGCTTTCTTT | CATRLTLDTEAFF
TRBJ1-1 | TRBV2 | - | 18 | TRBD1 | TGTGCCAGCAGCCTCCTCGGGACAGCCTTATCCATGAACACTGAAGCTTTCTTT | CASSLLGTALSMNTEAFF
TRBJ2-1 | TRBV10-1 | - | 13 | - | TGCGCCAGCAGTGAGTCGGGGACAAATGAGCAGTTCTTC | CASSESGTNEQFF
TRBJ2-7 | TRBV11-3 | - | 14 | - | TGTGCCAGCAGCGACGGAGCCAGGGGACCCGAGCAGTACTTC | CASSDGARGPEQYF
TRBJ1-2 | TRBV6-1 | few | 12 | - | TGTGCCAGTCTCAAGTACAGGGATGCCTACACCTTC | CASLKYRDAYTF
TRBJ2-1 | TRBV7-8 | - | 16 | - | TGTGCCAGCAGCTTAGGTAGGGCGAGCTCCTACAATGAGCAGTTCTTC | CASSLGRASSYNEQFF
TRBJ1-3 | TRBV18 | - | 16 | TRBD1 | TGTGCCAGCTCACCCTCCGGGACAGGCTCTGGAAACACCATATATTTT | CASSPSGTGSGNTIYF
TRBJ2-7 | TRBV10-3 | - | 12 | TRBD2 | TGTGCCTCTAGCGGGAACTCCTACGAGCAGTACTTC | CASSGNSYEQYF
TRBJ1-5 | TRBV5-1 | - | 14 | TRBD1 | TGCGCCAGCAGCTTCACAGGGGGTTATCAGCCCCAGCATTTT | CASSFTGGYQPQHF
TRBJ1-1 | TRBV12-5 | - | 16 | TRBD1 | TGTGCCTTCCCCCGGACAGGGATTAAGGCTGACACTGAAGCTTTCTTT | CAFPRTGIKADTEAFF
TRBJ2-3 | TRBV11-2 | - | 19 | TRBD2 | TGTGCCAGCAGCGTCAGGACTAGCGGGAGCGCGAGGCCCACAGATACGCAGTATTTT | CASSVRTSGSARPTDTQYF
TRBJ2-3 | TRBV19 | - | 15 | TRBD2 | TGTGCCAGCGAAGACGCTAGCGGGAGATGGGATACGCAGTATTTT | CASEDASGRWDTQYF
TRBJ2-3 | TRBV9 | - | 15 | TRBD2 | TGTGCCAGCAGCCCCGGGACTAGCGGGCACGATACGCAGTATTTT | CASSPGTSGHDTQYF
TRBJ1-6 | TRBV9 | - | 15 | TRBD1 | TGTGCCAGCAGCGTAACCCAGGGGGCTGGTTCACCCCTCCACTTT | CASSVTQGAGSPLHF
TRBJ1-3 | TRBV9 | - | 16 | - | TGTGCCAGCAGCCCCCAGTTGCTTGACGCCGGAAACACCATATATTTT | CASSPQLLDAGNTIYF
TRBJ2-7 | TRBV5-1 | - | 13 | TRBD1 | TGCGCCAGCAGAACAGGGGATGTCTACGAGCAGTACTTC | CASRTGDVYEQYF
TRBJ1-5 | TRBV27 | - | 15 | TRBD1 | TGTGCCAGCAGTCTGGGACAGGGGGGCAATCAGCCCCAGCATTTT | CASSLGQGGNQPQHF
TRBJ1-1 | TRBV30 | few | 15 | - | TGTGCCTGGAGTGCCGCGCCCAGCTCGAACACTGAAGCTTTCTTT | CAWSAAPSSNTEAFF